A single sample is the source of the 20 T cell receptor beta chains below, sequenced in a study of T cells in Graves' hyperthyroidism and ophthalmopathy. Amplified regions were TCR beta CDR3 sequences from RNA transcripts. The TCR CDR3 first-round RT-PCR relied on the HTBI primer set. Each CDR3 protein is one row after TCRdb ran MiXCR on the multiplex PCR reads. Found here are 270,000 or so distinct CDR3 sequences, around 25% of them singletons; the top ten hold 25% to 30%. What was sequenced was blood. The source of these receptors is a man between 40 and 49 years old with Graves' hyperthyroidism that later progressed to Graves' ophthalmopathy.

At least ten counts were recorded for this clonotype. The rearrangement joins TRBV5-1 to TRBJ2-2; the match to TRBD1 covers 8 bases. The CDR3 totals 15 residues. Germline CDR1 SGHRS, CDR2 YFSETQ. J gave up 4 bases and V 6 bases, and 8 bases lay outside the gene matches. For the CDR3, the DNA is TGCGCCAGCACCGGGACAGGTCGCTCCACCGGGGAGCTGTTTTTT. Translating it yields CASTGTGRSTGELFF.

At least ten counts were recorded for this clonotype. This chain joins TRBV14 and TRBJ2-7; a possible D gene is TRBD2 (5 bases). V was clipped by 5 bases and J by 4 bases, with 18 bases between them. There are 15 residues in the CDR3. Germline V lookup: CDR1 SGHDN, CDR2 FVKESK. CDR3 bases: TGTGCCAGCAGCTCACCAAGGAGGTTCTGGTACGAGCAGTACTTC. Translated, it gives CASSSPRRFWYEQYF.

The chain couples TRBV6-5 to TRBJ1-2; perhaps TRBD1 as D (5 bases). The germline V gene has CDR1 MNHEY and CDR2 SVGAGI. This CDR3 has 16 residues. V lost 3 bases, J lost 6 bases, and 20 bases lay in between. The CDR3 region is CASSYLGRTGPHGYTF. The CDR3 DNA reads as TGTGCCAGCAGTTATCTGGGGAGAACAGGTCCCCATGGCTACACCTTC.

The chain is built from TRBV28 and TRBJ2-7; 7 bases line up with TRBD2. Germline V gives CDR1 MDHEN, CDR2 SYDVKM. The CDR3 runs to 14 residues. The V and J ends lost 6 bases and 1 base, in that order; junction bases with no gene match: 6. As DNA, the CDR3 is TGTGCCAGCAGGGAGACGGGAGGTTCCTACGAGCAGTACTTC. Its translation is CASRETGGSYEQYF.

This clonotype was recorded at least ten times. The J gene is TRBJ2-7, the V gene TRBV11-2, with D tentatively TRBD2 (6 bases). This CDR3 region has 15 residues. V was shortened by 0 bases and J by 7 bases, with 16 bases between the two germline ends. From germline, CDR1 is SGHAT and CDR2 FQNNGV. The CDR3 DNA is TGTGCCAGCAGCTTAGACGGGAGAACTTGGGGTGAGCAGTACTTC. Its protein product is CASSLDGRTWGEQYF.

The chain recombines TRBV12-3 or TRBV12-4 with TRBJ2-5; TRBD2 is a possible D gene (6 bases). This CDR3 has 14 residues. Trimming removed 7 bases at V and 5 bases at J, with 17 bases between. The chain's CDR3 is CASNAQTRRETQYF. In nucleotides, the CDR3 is TGTGCCAGCAACGCCCAGACTAGACGGGAGACCCAGTACTTC.

This chain joins TRBV4-1 and TRBJ1-6; TRBD1 matches at 10 bases. This CDR3 spans 16 amino acids. Germline-derived CDR1 and CDR2 are MGHRA and YSYEKL. V dropped 2 bases and J dropped 5; count of bases not matched to a gene: 3. CDR3 nucleotide sequence: TGCGCCAGCAGCCAAAGGGGGACAGGGGATAATTCACCCCTCCACTTT. Amino acids: CASSQRGTGDNSPLHF.

This clonotype was counted at least ten times. The chain uses TRBV10-3 and TRBJ2-5; the match to TRBD2 covers 7 bases. The germline gives CDR1 ENHRY, CDR2 SYGVKD. The CDR3 runs 14 residues. The trim removed 6 bases at V and 3 bases at J, leaving 7 bases unmatched. As DNA, the CDR3 is TGTGCCATCAGCGAACCCGGGACTAAAGAGACCCAGTACTTC. This gives the protein CAISEPGTKETQYF.

This clonotype was counted ten times or more. The chain uses TRBV2 and TRBJ2-7; D remains unclear. Germline CDR1 reads SNHLY; CDR2 reads FYNNEI. The CDR3 is 13 residues long. V lost 6 bases to trimming and J lost 2 bases, with 11 bases between them. DNA of the CDR3: TGTGCCAGCAGGTGGGGAAAAACCTACGAGCAGTACTTC. It specifies CASRWGKTYEQYF.

This clonotype was counted ten times or more. The chain couples TRBV6-5 to TRBJ2-7; D is perhaps TRBD1 or TRBD2 (5 bases each). Germline CDR1 reads MNHEY; CDR2 reads SVGAGI. Trimming stripped 6 bases from V and 4 bases from J, with 13 bases between. The CDR3 length is 13 residues. CDR3 region: CASRRTGLYEQYF. The CDR3, as DNA: TGTGCCAGCAGACGGACGGGGCTGTACGAGCAGTACTTC.

The V and J genes are TRBV2 and TRBJ2-7; TRBD2 matches 9 bases. In germline, CDR1 is SNHLY, CDR2 FYNNEI. The CDR3 runs 15 residues. V gave up 6 bases and J gave up 5 bases; unmatched junction bases: 11. The DNA of the CDR3 is TGTGCCAGCAGCGTTCCCCTAGCGGGAATGGACGAGCAGTACTTC. Translating it yields CASSVPLAGMDEQYF. Combining the CDR3 with reference TRBV2 and TRBJ2-7 gives the whole variable domain EPEVTQTPSHQVTQMGQEVILRCVPISNHLYFYWYRQILGQKVEFLVSFYNNEISEKSEIFDDQFSVERPDGSNFTLKIRSTKLEDSAMYFCASSVPLAGMDEQYFGPGTRLTVT.

The chain has TRBV6-2 or TRBV6-3 and TRBJ2-7, with D unclear. The V end lost 2 bases, the J end lost 6 bases, and 20 bases lay between the germline ends. This CDR3 has 16 amino acids. The germline CDR1 and CDR2 sequences are MNHEY and SVGEGT. CDR3 residues: CASSYPRWRTYGEQYF. CDR3 DNA sequence: TGTGCCAGCAGTTACCCTCGTTGGCGGACCTATGGCGAGCAGTACTTC.

The gene calls are TRBV6-1 and TRBJ1-5; D is unresolved. The CDR3 sequence is 14 residues long. Trimming pared 6 bases from V and 5 bases from J, leaving 14 bases between. CDR1 and CDR2 (germline): MNHNS, SASEGT. The CDR3 here is CASSPTPLDQPQHF. CDR3 nucleotides: TGTGCCAGCAGCCCGACCCCTTTAGATCAGCCCCAGCATTTT.

This clonotype was seen ten or more times. This chain uses TRBV12-3 or TRBV12-4 with TRBJ2-7, with TRBD2 as a possible D gene (5 bases). CDR3 length: 15 amino acids. Trimming removed 4 bases from V and 3 bases from J, with 16 bases in between. In nucleotides, the CDR3 is TGTGCCAGCAGTTCCCGGGCGGGCTCTTACTACGAGCAGTACTTC. It encodes CASSSRAGSYYEQYF.

In this sample, this clonotype turned up once. This rearrangement joins TRBV12-3 or TRBV12-4 to TRBJ2-7; a weak D match, TRBD2 (6 bases). V lost 7 bases to trimming and J lost 3 bases, with 19 bases between them. This CDR3 contains 15 residues. The CDR3, as DNA: TGTGCCAGCACTCTAGGGCCGGGAGTAGTCTACGAGCAGTACTTC. Encoded protein: CASTLGPGVVYEQYF.

This clonotype has ten or more counts. The chain combines TRBV19 with TRBJ2-2; D might be TRBD1 or TRBD2, each matching 5 bases. The CDR3 has 14 amino acids. Germline CDR1 is LNHDA and CDR2 is SQIVND (reference sequence). Trimming took 6 bases from V and 6 from J, leaving 14 bases between them. The CDR3 DNA reads TGTGCCAGTAGGACTACAGGTTCGGCCGGGGAGCTGTTTTTT. Translation gives CASRTTGSAGELFF.

This clonotype was found a few times. The rearrangement links TRBV28 to TRBJ1-5; the D is unclear. Trimming took 5 bases from V and 6 from J, leaving 17 bases between them. CDR3 size: 15 residues. The V gene's germline CDR1 is MDHEN and CDR2 SYDVKM. The CDR3 sequence: CASSRNQATAQPQHF. DNA for the CDR3: TGTGCCAGCAGTAGGAACCAAGCGACGGCTCAGCCCCAGCATTTT.

As concerns this clonotype: The junction and the germline gene differ at one end; a read error may be behind it. The chain employs TRBV12-3 or TRBV12-4 and TRBJ2-5; D might be TRBD2 (6 bases). The length of the CDR3 is 14 residues. In DNA, the CDR3 is TGTACCAGCAGCCGGAGGGCCTTTCAAGAGACCCAGTACTTC. Translation gives CTSSRRAFQETQYF.

The sample holds many counts of this clonotype. The chain uses TRBV6-1 and TRBJ2-5; D gene unclear. Germline loops: CDR1 MNHNS, CDR2 SASEGT. The CDR3 length is 11 residues. The germline V and J ends were trimmed by 8 bases and 4 bases, with 8 bases remaining between them. The CDR3 DNA reads as TGTGCCAGCCGGATGATAGAGACCCAGTACTTC. This codes for CASRMIETQYF.

The V and J genes are TRBV6-1 and TRBJ1-1; possibly TRBD1 for D (5 bases). Trimming took off 6 bases at V and 3 bases at J, with 20 bases between the two ends. The CDR3 runs to 16 residues. CDR1 and CDR2 from the germline V gene are MNHNS and SASEGT. CDR3: CASRPLGPGRDTEAFF. The CDR3 DNA sequence: TGTGCCAGCAGACCGTTGGGGCCGGGTAGGGACACTGAAGCTTTCTTT.